Following are 27 T cell receptor beta chains from one sample sequenced in a study of T cell responses to AZD1222 COVID-19 vaccine. Sequencing used immunoSEQ multiplex PCR; TCRdb keeps in-frame clones, though not all of them. The sample records 95,000 to 150,000 clones, around 84% being singletons. The specimen comprised peripheral blood, sampled on day 0 of AZD1222 vaccination. The receptors were gathered from an adult in good health.

This chain links TRBV12-3 or TRBV12-4 with TRBJ1-5, with D unclear. The CDR3 length is 13 residues. V lost 6 bases and J lost 3, with 9 bases in between. In DNA, the CDR3 is TGTGCCAGCAGCCACAGTAACAATCAGCCCCAGCATTTT. Translating it yields CASSHSNNQPQHF.

This chain connects TRBV20-1 to TRBJ2-7; TRBD1 agrees at 12 bases. Germline CDR1 is DFQATT and CDR2 is SNEGSKA (reference sequence). The CDR3 contains 11 residues. DNA for the CDR3: TGCTCCCGGGACAGGGGGCTCGAGCAGTACTTC. This sequence encodes CSRDRGLEQYF.

The rearrangement joins TRBV5-4 to TRBJ2-3; 8 bases fit TRBD1. Germline CDR1 and CDR2: SGHNT and YYREEE (reference sequence). V lost 10 bases to trimming and J lost 1 base; unmatched junction nucleotides: 8. The CDR3 runs 14 residues. CDR3 region: CAASGTGRTDTQYF. The CDR3 region has the DNA TGTGCCGCCTCCGGGACAGGCCGCACAGATACGCAGTATTTT.

The rearrangement joins TRBV5-5 to TRBJ2-2; maybe TRBD1 (5 bases). Germline lookup yields CDR1 SGHKS and CDR2 YYEKEE (reference sequence). This CDR3 has 16 residues. V dropped 4 bases and J dropped 0 bases, with 13 bases sitting between them. In DNA, the CDR3 is TGTGCCAGCAGCCCCTCCTTAGGGGCGAACACCGGGGAGCTGTTTTTT. This encodes CASSPSLGANTGELFF.

The rearrangement links TRBV28 to TRBJ2-7; possible D gene TRBD2, 6 bases. Trimming left V 6 bases short and J 3 bases short, with 12 bases between. This CDR3 has 13 residues. Germline assignment: CDR1 MDHEN and CDR2 SYDVKM. In DNA form, the CDR3 reads TGTGCCAGCAGACAACACGGGGGCTACGAGCAGTACTTC. Its translation: CASRQHGGYEQYF.

The V gene is TRBV5-4, the J gene TRBJ1-2; weak D call: TRBD1 (5 bases). The CDR3 sequence is 13 residues long. Germline V lookup: CDR1 SGHNT, CDR2 YYREEE (reference sequence). Trimming pared 6 bases from V and 4 bases from J, leaving 13 bases between. Here the CDR3 DNA reads TGTGCCAGCAAACTACAGGTTGGCTATGGCTACACCTTC. Its protein product is CASKLQVGYGYTF.

The rearrangement uses TRBV4-1 and TRBJ1-1; no firm D call. The ends were cut back, 7 bases at V and 5 bases at J, with 14 bases in the middle. Germline CDR1 and CDR2: MGHRA and YSYEKL. CDR3 length: 13 amino acids. CDR3 nucleotide sequence: TGCGCCAGCACCCTTGGGCTGGGAACTGAAGCTTTCTTT. Its protein product is CASTLGLGTEAFF.

The chain joins TRBV5-1 to TRBJ1-2; TRBD1 agrees at 7 bases. V was pared by 0 bases and J by 2 bases, with 4 bases of the junction left unmatched. This CDR3 contains 15 residues. The germline V gene encodes CDR1 SGHRS and CDR2 YFSETQ. As DNA, the CDR3 is TGCGCCAGCAGCTTGGAAGGGACAGCCAACTATGGCTACACCTTC. Encoded protein: CASSLEGTANYGYTF.

V usage is TRBV5-1 and J usage is TRBJ2-1; 9 bases agree with TRBD2. With 1 base clipped from V and 6 bases from J, the junction kept 5 bases outside the gene matches. This CDR3 contains 15 residues. CDR1 is SGHRS, CDR2 YFSETQ, per germline. For the CDR3, the DNA is TGCGCCAGCAGCTTGACACTAGCGGGCGCCAATGAGCAGTTCTTC. It is translated as CASSLTLAGANEQFF.

The table lists this clone with a count of one. The CDR3 nucleotides read TGTGCCAGCAGTTCGCCGGCGCCGCGGACCGGGGAGCTGTTTTTT. Translating it yields CASSSPAPRTGELFF. The chain employs TRBV28 and TRBJ2-2; D remains unclear. The CDR3 consists of 15 residues. Looked up from germline, CDR1 is MDHEN and CDR2 is SYDVKM. Trimming cost V 4 bases and J 5 bases, with 14 bases left between them.

The V gene is TRBV6-6, the J gene TRBJ2-7; 9 nucleotides match TRBD2. The CDR3 sequence is 16 residues long. With V trimmed by 0 bases and J by 6 bases, 9 bases remained unmatched. Germline assignment: CDR1 MNHNY and CDR2 SVGAGI (reference sequence). The CDR3 here is CASSYSVQRGVSEQYF. The CDR3 DNA follows: TGTGCCAGCAGTTACTCTGTCCAGCGGGGGGTAAGCGAGCAGTACTTC.

This clone was recorded a few times. Here the CDR3 reads CASSEGSSAYEQYF. CDR3 coding DNA: TGTGCCAGCTCAGAAGGCAGTAGCGCCTACGAGCAGTACTTC. This rearrangement joins TRBV18 to TRBJ2-7; D is perhaps TRBD2 (5 bases). This CDR3 region has 14 residues. The V end lost 5 bases, the J end lost 2 bases, and 13 bases lay between the germline ends. Germline V gene sequence: CDR1 KGHSH, CDR2 LQKENI.

The gene calls are TRBV6-5 and TRBJ2-3, with D unresolved. The CDR3 has 12 residues. Germline-derived CDR1 and CDR2 are MNHEY and SVGAGI. V was trimmed by 4 bases and J by 6 bases, leaving 8 bases between them. Here the CDR3 reads CASSSDADTQYF. For the CDR3, the DNA is TGTGCCAGCAGTTCCGATGCTGATACGCAGTATTTT.

This chain links TRBV28 with TRBJ2-3; 7 bases agree with TRBD2. The V and J ends lost 4 bases and 2 bases, in that order; junction bases with no gene match: 9. The CDR3 is 16 residues long. Germline V lookup: CDR1 MDHEN, CDR2 SYDVKM. The chain's CDR3 is CASSWESGEPTDTQYF. The CDR3 DNA reads as TGTGCCAGCAGTTGGGAAAGCGGGGAGCCCACAGATACGCAGTATTTT.

This clone came up once. V and J are TRBV28 and TRBJ1-3; tentative D call: TRBD1 (5 bases). This CDR3 is 14 amino acids long. V was pared by 3 bases and J by 4 bases, with 10 bases between. The V gene's germline CDR1 is MDHEN and CDR2 SYDVKM. The CDR3 DNA is TGTGCCAGCAGTTTTGGGGGGTCGGGAAACACCATATATTTT. This sequence encodes CASSFGGSGNTIYF.

In regard to this clone: The identical CDR3 is also encoded by other nucleotide sequences in the sample. This sequence joins TRBV18 and TRBJ1-1, with D tentatively TRBD1 (5 bases). The CDR3 covers 13 residues. Germline values: CDR1 KGHSH, CDR2 LQKENI. Trimming left V 5 bases short and J 1 base short, with 8 bases between. The CDR3 sequence is CASSVGQNTEAFF. DNA for the CDR3: TGTGCCAGCTCAGTCGGACAGAACACTGAAGCTTTCTTT.

V usage is TRBV27 and J usage is TRBJ1-3; TRBD1 agrees at 7 bases. CDR3 length: 13 residues. V lost 7 bases to trimming and J lost 2 bases; unmatched junction nucleotides: 2. In germline, CDR1 is MNHEY, CDR2 SMNVEV (reference sequence). CDR3 region: CASIDRAGNTIYF. CDR3 nucleotides: TGTGCCAGCATCGACAGGGCTGGAAACACCATATATTTT.

The chain links TRBV18 to TRBJ2-3; TRBD1 agrees at 8 bases. CDR1 is KGHSH and CDR2 is LQKENI in the germline V gene. J was trimmed by 3 bases and V by 3 bases; bases with no gene match: 11. This CDR3 has 17 amino acids. The CDR3 protein is CASSPAQQGVRTDTQYF. The CDR3 DNA reads as TGTGCCAGCTCACCGGCACAACAGGGGGTAAGGACAGATACGCAGTATTTT.

CDR3 in amino acids: CATSDGPVETQYF. CDR3 nucleotides: TGTGCCACCAGTGATGGGCCAGTGGAGACCCAGTACTTC. The gene calls are TRBV24-1 and TRBJ2-5; D gene unclear. The CDR3 consists of 13 residues. Germline CDR1 and CDR2: KGHDR and SFDVKD. V lost 3 bases and J lost 5, with 9 bases in between.

For the CDR3, the DNA is TGTGCCAGCAGCCCCTGGGCAGGGACCGTGGGTGGGGACACCATATATTTT. Amino acid sequence: CASSPWAGTVGGDTIYF. This chain uses TRBV3-1 (or the pseudogene TRBV3-2) with TRBJ1-3; D is perhaps TRBD1 (5 bases). V dropped 4 bases and J dropped 8 bases, with 24 bases sitting between them. The CDR3 extends over 17 amino acids. In germline, CDR1 is LGHDT, CDR2 YNNKEL (reference sequence).

The chain employs TRBV6-5 and TRBJ2-2, with a weak D call TRBD1 (7 bases). The germline V gene has CDR1 MNHEY and CDR2 SVGAGI. The CDR3 covers 15 residues. The V gene lost 6 bases and the J gene lost 6 bases, with 17 bases spanning the gap. This CDR3 is CASRVQGGMPGELFF. The CDR3 DNA reads TGTGCCAGCAGGGTTCAGGGGGGAATGCCCGGGGAGCTGTTTTTT.

The V and J genes are TRBV28 and TRBJ1-2; TRBD1 matches 7 bases. The CDR3 extends over 13 amino acids. J was trimmed by 7 bases and V by 5 bases; bases with no gene match: 7. The germline V gene encodes CDR1 MDHEN and CDR2 SYDVKM. CDR3 DNA: TGTGCCAGCAGTCAGCGACAGGGAGCTGGCTACACCTTC. This codes for CASSQRQGAGYTF.

The chain is built from TRBV28 and TRBJ2-2, with D tentatively TRBD2 (6 bases). This CDR3 has 16 amino acids. V lost 2 bases, J lost 0 bases, and 10 bases lay in between. CDR1 MDHEN and CDR2 SYDVKM come from the germline V gene. Here the CDR3 reads CASSLGGVTNTGELFF. The CDR3 nucleotides read TGTGCCAGCAGTTTAGGCGGGGTTACGAACACCGGGGAGCTGTTTTTT.

This sequence joins TRBV28 and TRBJ2-1; D assignment may be TRBD1 or TRBD2 (5 bases each). Trimming removed 5 bases from V and 3 bases from J, with 14 bases in between. This CDR3 spans 15 amino acids. Germline CDR1 is MDHEN and CDR2 is SYDVKM. The CDR3 DNA reads as TGTGCCAGCAGTCCCACCCTTGGGGGCTACAATGAGCAGTTCTTC. Translating it yields CASSPTLGGYNEQFF. Together with reference TRBV28 and TRBJ2-1, the CDR3 gives the full variable domain: DVKVTQSSRYLVKRTGEKVFLECVQDMDHENMFWYRQDPGLGLRLIYFSYDVKMKEKGDIPEGYSVSREKKERFSLILESASTNQTSMYLCASSPTLGGYNEQFFGPGTRLTVL.

The chain uses TRBV7-9 and TRBJ1-5; D remains ambiguous. The CDR3 spans 17 residues. V lost 2 bases and J 0 bases, leaving 14 bases between the germline ends. CDR1 and CDR2 from the germline V gene are SEHNR and FQNEAQ (reference sequence). CDR3 coding DNA: TGTGCCAGCAGCTTATCTACAGCTTCTAATAGCAATCAGCCCCAGCATTTT. The encoded protein is CASSLSTASNSNQPQHF.

The chain recombines TRBV6-2 or TRBV6-3 with TRBJ2-1; TRBD2 agrees at 16 bases. From germline, CDR1 is MNHEY and CDR2 SVGEGT. The J segment lost 9 bases and the V segment lost 2 bases, leaving 19 bases of the junction unmatched. The CDR3 has 21 residues. The CDR3 sequence is CASSYPLTGTSGRDPPAEQFF. The CDR3 coding sequence is TGTGCCAGCAGTTACCCTCTTACCGGGACTAGCGGGAGGGACCCCCCGGCTGAGCAGTTCTTC.

The chain carries TRBV27 and TRBJ2-7; 9 bases agree with TRBD2. The CDR3 consists of 14 residues. Germline CDR1 is MNHEY and CDR2 is SMNVEV (reference sequence). V dropped 2 bases and J dropped 6; count of bases not matched to a gene: 5. CDR3 sequence: CASSLGGGRAEQYF. DNA of the CDR3: TGTGCCAGCAGTTTAGGGGGCGGGAGGGCCGAGCAGTACTTC.